The clone carrying this TCR beta chain was found many times. The CDR3 covers 13 residues. Trimming took off 6 bases at V and 4 bases at J, with 12 bases between the two ends. Amplification targeted TCR beta CDR3 regions from RNA transcripts. Carried out on the TCR CDR3, a first-round RT-PCR used the HTBI primer set. TCRdb reprocessed the multiplex PCR reads with MiXCR, giving one entry per CDR3 protein. The data contain 640,000 or so distinct CDR3 sequences, roughly 14% of them seen just once; the ten biggest clones take up approximately 4.3%. This entry belongs to a study of T cells in Graves' hyperthyroidism and ophthalmopathy.

The receptor's source is a woman aged 40 to 55 with Graves' ophthalmopathy. This chain connects TRBV12-3 or TRBV12-4 to TRBJ1-2; D is ambiguous. The sequencing input was blood. The CDR3 is CASRSRSTYGYTF. Written as DNA, the CDR3 is TGTGCCAGCAGATCCCGGTCCACCTATGGCTACACCTTC.